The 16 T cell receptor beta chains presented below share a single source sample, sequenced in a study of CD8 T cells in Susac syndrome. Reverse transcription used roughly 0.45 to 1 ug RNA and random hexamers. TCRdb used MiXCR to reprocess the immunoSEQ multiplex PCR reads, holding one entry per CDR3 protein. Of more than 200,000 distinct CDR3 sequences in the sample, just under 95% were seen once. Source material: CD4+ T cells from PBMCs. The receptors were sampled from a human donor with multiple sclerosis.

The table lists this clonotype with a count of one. CDR3 sequence reads: CASSLDGTGNSRQHF. In nucleotides, the CDR3 is TGTGCCAGCAGCTTAGACGGGACAGGGAATAGTCGCCAGCATTTT. The chain recombines TRBV7-2 with TRBJ1-5; 9 bases are shared with TRBD1. Losses at the gene ends were 1 base for V and 12 bases for J; bases not matched to a gene: 10. Per the germline V gene, CDR1 is SGHTA and CDR2 is FQGNSA. The CDR3 loop spans 15 amino acids.

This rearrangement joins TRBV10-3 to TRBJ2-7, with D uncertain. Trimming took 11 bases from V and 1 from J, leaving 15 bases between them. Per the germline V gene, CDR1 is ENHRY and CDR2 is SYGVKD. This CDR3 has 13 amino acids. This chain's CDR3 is CAAQGAQSYEQYF. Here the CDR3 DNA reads TGTGCCGCCCAAGGTGCCCAGTCCTACGAGCAGTACTTC.

CDR3 in amino acids: CAIRIGTRGEETQYF. The DNA of the CDR3 is TGTGCCATCAGGATCGGGACTAGGGGGGAAGAGACCCAGTACTTC. The chain combines TRBV10-3 with TRBJ2-5; TRBD2 agrees at 8 bases. The J segment lost 3 bases and the V segment lost 6 bases, leaving 9 bases of the junction unmatched. Germline V CDR1 and CDR2: ENHRY, SYGVKD. The CDR3 runs to 15 residues.

As DNA, the CDR3 is TGTGCCAGCACAAAGGGGGGCGCGGGCACAGATACGCAGTATTTT. Translating it yields CASTKGGAGTDTQYF. This sequence joins TRBV11-3 and TRBJ2-3, with D perhaps TRBD1 or TRBD2 (6 bases each). The CDR3 has 15 residues. The germline V gene has CDR1 SGHNT and CDR2 YENEEA. V lost 7 bases, J lost 1 base, and 15 bases lay in between.

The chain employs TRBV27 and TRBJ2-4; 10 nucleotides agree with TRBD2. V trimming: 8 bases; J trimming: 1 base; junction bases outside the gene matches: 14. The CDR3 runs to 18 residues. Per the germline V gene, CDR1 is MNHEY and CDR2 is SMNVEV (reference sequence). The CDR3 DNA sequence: TGTGCCAGCTTTCCTCTAGCGGGAGCGGTGTCGGCCAAAAACATTCAGTACTTC. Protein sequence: CASFPLAGAVSAKNIQYF.

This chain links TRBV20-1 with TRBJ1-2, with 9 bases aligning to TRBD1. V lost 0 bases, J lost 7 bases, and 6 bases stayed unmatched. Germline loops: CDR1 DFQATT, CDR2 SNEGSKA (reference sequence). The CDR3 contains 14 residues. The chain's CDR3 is CSAREPGQGRGYTF. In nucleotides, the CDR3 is TGCAGTGCTAGAGAGCCGGGACAGGGTCGTGGCTACACCTTC.

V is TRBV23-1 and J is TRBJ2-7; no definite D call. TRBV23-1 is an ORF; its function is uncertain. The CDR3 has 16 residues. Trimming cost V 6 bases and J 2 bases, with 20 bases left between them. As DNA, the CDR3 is TGCGCCAGCAGCCAGCCATATCGGGCCTCTACCTACGAGCAGTACGTC. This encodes CASSQPYRASTYEQYV.

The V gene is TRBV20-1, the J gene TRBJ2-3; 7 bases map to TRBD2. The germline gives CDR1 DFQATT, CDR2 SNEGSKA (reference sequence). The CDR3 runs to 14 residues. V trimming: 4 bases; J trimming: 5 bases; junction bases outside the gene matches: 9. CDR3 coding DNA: TGCAGTGCTACGCTAGCGGTGGGCATAGATACGCAGTATTTT. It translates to CSATLAVGIDTQYF.

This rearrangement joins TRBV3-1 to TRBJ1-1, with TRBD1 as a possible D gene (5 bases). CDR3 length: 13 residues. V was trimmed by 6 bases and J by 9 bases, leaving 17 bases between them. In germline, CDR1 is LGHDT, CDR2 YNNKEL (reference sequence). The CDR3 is CASSLSGARKAFF. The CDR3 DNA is TGTGCCAGCAGTCTTAGCGGGGCGAGGAAAGCTTTCTTT.

The CDR3 is CSARNSFGGLSTDTQYF. In nucleotides, the CDR3 is TGCAGTGCTAGAAATTCATTCGGAGGCCTAAGCACAGATACGCAGTATTTT. The chain joins TRBV20-1 to TRBJ2-3, with a possible D match to TRBD2 (5 bases). V was trimmed by 2 bases and J by 0 bases, leaving 18 bases between them. The length of the CDR3 is 17 residues. CDR1 is DFQATT and CDR2 is SNEGSKA in the germline V gene (reference sequence).

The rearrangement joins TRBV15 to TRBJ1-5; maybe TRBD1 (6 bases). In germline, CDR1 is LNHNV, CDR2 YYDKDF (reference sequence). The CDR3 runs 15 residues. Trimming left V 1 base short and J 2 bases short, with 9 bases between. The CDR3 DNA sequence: TGTGCCACCAGCAGAGGCGCAGGGGGCAATCAGCCCCAGCATTTT. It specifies CATSRGAGGNQPQHF.

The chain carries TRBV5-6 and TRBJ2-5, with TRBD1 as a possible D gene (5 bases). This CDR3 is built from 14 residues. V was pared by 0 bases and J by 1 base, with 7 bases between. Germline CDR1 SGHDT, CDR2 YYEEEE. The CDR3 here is CASSLGRVQETQYF. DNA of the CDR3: TGTGCCAGCAGCTTGGGCAGGGTCCAAGAGACCCAGTACTTC.

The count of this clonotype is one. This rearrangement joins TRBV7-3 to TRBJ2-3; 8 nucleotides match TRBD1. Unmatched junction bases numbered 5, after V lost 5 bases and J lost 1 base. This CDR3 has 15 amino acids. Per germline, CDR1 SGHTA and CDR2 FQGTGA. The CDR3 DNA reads TGTGCCAGCAGCCCGACAGGGGCACGCACAGATACGCAGTATTTT. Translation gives CASSPTGARTDTQYF.

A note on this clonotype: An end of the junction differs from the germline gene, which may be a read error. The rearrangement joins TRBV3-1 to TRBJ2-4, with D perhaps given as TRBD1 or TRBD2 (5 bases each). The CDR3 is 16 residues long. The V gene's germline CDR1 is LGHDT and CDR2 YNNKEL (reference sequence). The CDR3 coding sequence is TGTGCCAGCAGCGAAGACAGTGGACTAGCCAAAAACATTCAGTACTTC. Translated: CASSEDSGLAKNIQYF. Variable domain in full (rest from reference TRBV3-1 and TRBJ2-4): DTAVSQTPKYLVTQMGNDKSIKCEQNLGHDTMYWYKQDSKKFLKIMFSYNNKELIINETVPNRFSPKSPDKAHLNLHINSLELGDSAVYFCASSEDSGLAKNIQYFGAGTRLSVL.

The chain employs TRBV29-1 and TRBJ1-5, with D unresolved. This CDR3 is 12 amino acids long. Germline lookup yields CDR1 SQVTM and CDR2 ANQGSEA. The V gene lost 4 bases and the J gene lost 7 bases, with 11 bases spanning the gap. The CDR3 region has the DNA TGCAGCGTTGGTTCAAACGGCCAGCCCCAGCATTTT. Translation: CSVGSNGQPQHF.

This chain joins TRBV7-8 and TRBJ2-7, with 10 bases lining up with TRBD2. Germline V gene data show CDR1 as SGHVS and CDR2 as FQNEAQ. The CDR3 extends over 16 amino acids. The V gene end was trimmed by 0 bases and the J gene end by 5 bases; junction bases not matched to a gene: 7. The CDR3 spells CASSLARLAGAHEQYV. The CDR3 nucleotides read TGTGCCAGCAGCTTAGCGCGGCTAGCGGGAGCTCACGAGCAGTACGTC.